The source of this T cell receptor beta chain is a study of blood T cell repertoires in COVID-19. Study background: The cDNA or gDNA used as material had been derived from T cells, B-cell-depleted T cells, or PBMCs.

As processed by the authors: Counts of nucleated cells, estimated from reference gene primer amplification, were obtained. Measured with immunoSEQ multiplex PCR; TCRdb has only the in-frame clones, and not every one. V, J and clone size reflect that table, while D and trimming were determined from the DNA. This sample has about 230,000 clones, with 70% to 90% found just once. V lost 0 bases and J 4 bases, leaving 23 bases between the germline ends. The CDR3 has 18 amino acids. Germline V gene lookup returns CDR1 SGHRS and CDR2 YFSETQ. V is TRBV5-1 and J is TRBJ2-7; the D gene is possibly TRBD2 (5 bases). Sequencing input: peripheral blood. The sequence was collected from a man aged 25 to 40 with COVID-19, enrolled during active disease. Here the CDR3 reads CASSLGLREWERLYEQYF. In nucleotides, the CDR3 is TGCGCCAGCAGCTTGGGGCTAAGGGAGTGGGAGAGGTTGTACGAGCAGTACTTC.